Shown below are 14 T cell receptor beta chains from a single sample sequenced in a study of shared clonotypes between healthy human individuals. Sequenced by immunoSEQ multiplex PCR; TCRdb stores in-frame clones only, minus some. There are millions of clones in the sample; about 94% occur only once, and more than 0.95% lies in the top ten. Naive CD8 populations comprised CD45RO-negative cells positively selected for CCR7, excluding terminally differentiated effector memory CD45RA+ cells. The sample consisted of naive CD8+ T cells sorted from blood. These receptors were obtained from a man aged 18 to 30 in good health.

Turning to this clone: The identical CDR3 is also encoded by other nucleotide sequences in the sample. The chain has TRBV6-5 and TRBJ2-7; TRBD1 is a possible D gene (5 bases). Germline CDR1 reads MNHEY; CDR2 reads SVGAGI. The V end lost 4 bases, the J end lost 3 bases, and 10 bases lay between the germline ends. CDR3 size: 13 residues. As DNA, the CDR3 is TGTGCCAGCAGTTCAGGGCCCAGCTACGAGCAGTACTTC. It encodes CASSSGPSYEQYF.

This clone was detected once. This chain connects TRBV5-1 to TRBJ2-3; 9 bases are shared with TRBD2. The CDR3 totals 15 residues. The V and J ends lost 2 bases and 3 bases, in that order; junction bases with no gene match: 4. The germline CDR1 and CDR2 sequences are SGHRS and YFSETQ. Written as DNA, the CDR3 is TGCGCCAGCAGCTTCGGCGGGAGGGGAACAGATACGCAGTATTTT. Translation: CASSFGGRGTDTQYF.

The chain links TRBV28 to TRBJ2-7; 9 bases align to TRBD1. Germline-derived CDR1 and CDR2 are MDHEN and SYDVKM. The length of the CDR3 is 17 residues. Trimming removed 4 bases from V and 0 bases from J; junction bases left unmatched: 10. CDR3 bases: TGTGCCAGCAGTTCTTCCCCCACAGGGGGCTTCTCCTACGAGCAGTACTTC. Protein: CASSSSPTGGFSYEQYF.

This sequence joins TRBV29-1 and TRBJ2-1; D ambiguous. The CDR3 has 12 amino acids. The germline gives CDR1 SQVTM, CDR2 ANQGSEA. The V and J ends lost 6 bases and 7 bases respectively, with 13 bases between them. CDR3 bases: TGCAGCGTCCCAGAACTCCCGAATGAGCAGTTCTTC. Protein sequence: CSVPELPNEQFF.

V is TRBV10-2 and J is TRBJ2-1; TRBD1 or TRBD2 may be the D gene (5 bases each). The V gene lost 4 bases and the J gene lost 5 bases, with 18 bases spanning the gap. The CDR3 runs to 16 residues. Germline lookup yields CDR1 WSHSY and CDR2 SAAADI. The CDR3 loop reads CASSAPFRDGNNEQFF. CDR3 DNA: TGCGCCAGCAGTGCTCCCTTCCGGGACGGGAACAATGAGCAGTTCTTC.

The rearrangement uses TRBV4-3 and TRBJ1-2; 8 nucleotides match TRBD1. V was pared by 0 bases and J by 4 bases, with 10 bases of the junction left unmatched. The CDR3 consists of 17 residues. Germline V lookup: CDR1 LGHNA, CDR2 YSLEER. CDR3 coding DNA: TGCGCCAGCAGCCAAGATATCATTCCAGGGGGCGGCTATGGCTACACCTTC. Its protein product is CASSQDIIPGGGYGYTF.

This clone appeared a single time. The genes are TRBV29-1 and TRBJ1-2, with 9 nucleotides matching TRBD1. Germline V gene lookup returns CDR1 SQVTM and CDR2 ANQGSEA. Losses at the gene ends were 2 bases for V and 3 bases for J; bases not matched to a gene: 7. The CDR3 is made up of 15 amino acids. This chain's CDR3 is CSVEPTGGIDYGYTF. CDR3 DNA sequence: TGCAGCGTTGAACCCACAGGGGGCATTGACTATGGCTACACCTTC.

The rearrangement links TRBV10-3 to TRBJ2-1, with 8 bases aligning to TRBD2. With V trimmed by 6 bases and J by 8 bases, 15 bases remained unmatched. Germline-derived CDR1 and CDR2 are ENHRY and SYGVKD. The CDR3 totals 16 residues. CDR3 DNA: TGTGCCATCAGGGACGAGGAAAGCGGGAGCGGGGATGAGCAGTTCTTC. It codes for CAIRDEESGSGDEQFF.

The gene calls are TRBV7-6 and TRBJ1-1, with TRBD1 identical over 9 bases. In germline, CDR1 is SGHVS, CDR2 FNYEAQ. This CDR3 is 17 amino acids long. Unmatched junction bases numbered 9, after V lost 1 base and J lost 3 bases. The CDR3 DNA sequence: TGTGCCAGCAGCTTAGTCCCGGGACAGGGAGGGGACACTGAAGCTTTCTTT. Translation gives CASSLVPGQGGDTEAFF.

The chain uses TRBV6-5 and TRBJ2-3, with 10 bases fitting TRBD2. The trim removed 5 bases at V and 5 bases at J, leaving 7 bases unmatched. CDR3 length equals 15 residues. The germline V gene has CDR1 MNHEY and CDR2 SVGAGI. Here the CDR3 DNA reads TGTGCCAGCAGTCTTTTAGCGGGAGGATTAGATACGCAGTATTTT. The encoded protein is CASSLLAGGLDTQYF.

This chain joins TRBV30 and TRBJ2-7; 9 bases fit TRBD1. The J segment lost 5 bases and the V segment lost 2 bases, leaving 13 bases of the junction unmatched. The CDR3 has 16 amino acids. Germline V lookup: CDR1 GTSNPN, CDR2 SVGIG (reference sequence). The CDR3 loop is CAWSTPAGTGIDEQYF. In nucleotides, the CDR3 is TGTGCCTGGAGTACTCCCGCCGGGACAGGGATCGACGAGCAGTACTTC.

The gene calls are TRBV27 and TRBJ2-7; 12 bases are a match to TRBD2. The germline CDR1 and CDR2 sequences are MNHEY and SMNVEV (reference sequence). The J segment lost 3 bases and the V segment lost 5 bases, leaving 5 bases of the junction unmatched. The CDR3 loop spans 15 amino acids. Written as DNA, the CDR3 is TGTGCCAGCAGTCCCTGGACTAGCGGGGTCTACGAGCAGTACTTC. It translates to CASSPWTSGVYEQYF.

The chain uses TRBV5-1 and TRBJ2-1, with 11 positions matching TRBD2. CDR3 length: 18 amino acids. Germline V gene sequence: CDR1 SGHRS, CDR2 YFSETQ. Germline trimming cut 0 bases from V and 2 bases from J; bases unmatched to any gene: 7. CDR3 in DNA: TGCGCCAGCAGCTTGGGACTAGCGGGATATGACACCTACAATGAGCAGTTCTTC. This sequence encodes CASSLGLAGYDTYNEQFF.

This sequence joins TRBV4-1 and TRBJ2-7; D gene ambiguous. Germline-derived CDR1 and CDR2 are MGHRA and YSYEKL. The CDR3 has 13 amino acids. With 1 base removed from V and 4 bases from J, the gap between germline ends came to 8 bases. Here the CDR3 reads CASSQGSPYEQYF. The CDR3, as DNA: TGCGCCAGCAGCCAAGGGTCTCCGTACGAGCAGTACTTC.